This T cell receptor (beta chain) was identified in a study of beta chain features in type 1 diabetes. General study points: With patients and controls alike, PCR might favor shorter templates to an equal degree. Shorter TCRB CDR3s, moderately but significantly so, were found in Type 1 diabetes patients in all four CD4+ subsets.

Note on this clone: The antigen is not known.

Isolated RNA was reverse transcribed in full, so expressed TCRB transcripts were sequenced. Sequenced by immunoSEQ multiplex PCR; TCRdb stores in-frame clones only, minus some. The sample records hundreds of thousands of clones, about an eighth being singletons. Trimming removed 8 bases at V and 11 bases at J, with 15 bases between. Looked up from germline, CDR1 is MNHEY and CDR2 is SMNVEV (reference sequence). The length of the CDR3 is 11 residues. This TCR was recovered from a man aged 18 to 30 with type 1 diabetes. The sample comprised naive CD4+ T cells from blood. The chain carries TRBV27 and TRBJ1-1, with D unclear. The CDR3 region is CASRYPSWAFF. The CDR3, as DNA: TGTGCCAGCCGTTACCCCTCGTGGGCTTTCTTT.